The rows below give T cell receptor beta chains drawn from one sample of a study of cytotoxic CD8 clonotypes in ibrutinib-treated CLL. Data came from immunoSEQ multiplex PCR; TCRdb stores just in-frame clones and leaves some out. This sample has roughly 130,000 clones; about four fifths occur once, and the top ten carry 9.5% to 15%. Sequenced here: PBMCs, sampled after 12 months of ibrutinib treatment. These receptors originate from a human donor with chronic lymphocytic leukemia. CDR3s include the opening cysteine and the closing phenylalanine or tryptophan. The order of the fields is J gene, clone size, D gene, V gene, CDR3 protein, CDR3 DNA. A D gene is named only where the DNA matches it firmly. Rows give clone size only sometimes, using once, few, many, or a class for an expanded clone.

J gene: TRBJ2-1
clone size: NA
D gene: NA
V gene: TRBV6-5
CDR3 protein: CASSYSGGIDGNEQFF
CDR3 DNA: TGTGCCAGCAGTTACTCGGGCGGGATTGACGGCAATGAGCAGTTCTTC

J gene: TRBJ2-3
clone size: NA
D gene: TRBD1
V gene: TRBV2
CDR3 protein: CASTRTGSTDTQYF
CDR3 DNA: TGTGCCAGCACAAGGACAGGCAGCACAGATACGCAGTATTTT

J gene: TRBJ2-7
clone size: NA
D gene: TRBD2
V gene: TRBV15
CDR3 protein: CATSRDGAGVYYEQYF
CDR3 DNA: TGTGCCACCAGCAGAGATGGGGCGGGAGTTTACTACGAGCAGTACTTC

J gene: TRBJ1-1
clone size: once
D gene: NA
V gene: TRBV21-1
CDR3 protein: CASNPGGVNTEAFF
CDR3 DNA: TGTGCCAGCAACCCAGGGGGGGTAAACACTGAAGCTTTCTTT

J gene: TRBJ1-4
clone size: NA
D gene: NA
V gene: TRBV27
CDR3 protein: CASSLSGFATNEKLFF
CDR3 DNA: TGTGCCAGCAGTCTCTCCGGGTTTGCAACTAATGAAAAACTGTTTTTT

J gene: TRBJ1-4
clone size: once
D gene: NA
V gene: TRBV4-3
CDR3 protein: CASSQDSATNEKLFF
CDR3 DNA: TGCGCCAGCAGCCAAGACAGCGCAACTAATGAAAAACTGTTTTTT

J gene: TRBJ1-4
clone size: few
D gene: NA
V gene: TRBV7-8
CDR3 protein: CASSLGLSGNEKLFF
CDR3 DNA: TGTGCCAGCAGCTTAGGCCTTTCGGGTAATGAAAAACTGTTTTTT

J gene: TRBJ1-4
clone size: NA
D gene: TRBD1
V gene: TRBV28
CDR3 protein: CASSRTGTNEKLFF
CDR3 DNA: TGTGCCAGCAGCCGGACAGGAACTAATGAAAAACTGTTTTTT

J gene: TRBJ2-1
clone size: NA
D gene: TRBD2
V gene: TRBV7-8
CDR3 protein: CASRDETSEYNEQFF
CDR3 DNA: TGTGCCAGCAGGGATGAGACTAGCGAGTACAATGAGCAGTTCTTC

J gene: TRBJ1-1
clone size: NA
D gene: NA
V gene: TRBV18
CDR3 protein: CASSPNGGTEAFF
CDR3 DNA: TGTGCCAGCTCACCGAACGGAGGCACTGAAGCTTTCTTT

J gene: TRBJ2-7
clone size: NA
D gene: TRBD2
V gene: TRBV19
CDR3 protein: CASSTSGSYYEQYF
CDR3 DNA: TGTGCCAGTAGTACTAGCGGGAGCTACTACGAGCAGTACTTC

J gene: TRBJ2-7
clone size: NA
D gene: NA
V gene: TRBV5-1
CDR3 protein: CASSQTNRLVYEQYF
CDR3 DNA: TGCGCCAGCAGCCAAACGAACAGGCTTGTCTACGAGCAGTACTTC

J gene: TRBJ1-1
clone size: few
D gene: NA
V gene: TRBV18
CDR3 protein: CASSAGSRSNTEAFF
CDR3 DNA: TGTGCCAGCTCAGCCGGGAGCAGGTCGAACACTGAAGCTTTCTTT

J gene: TRBJ2-5
clone size: NA
D gene: TRBD2
V gene: TRBV7-2
CDR3 protein: CASSLESGRDGQTQYF
CDR3 DNA: TGTGCCAGCAGCTTAGAGTCTGGGAGGGACGGTCAGACCCAGTACTTC

J gene: TRBJ2-2
clone size: NA
D gene: TRBD1
V gene: TRBV25-1
CDR3 protein: CASSEGQESVLFF
CDR3 DNA: TGTGCCAGCAGTGAGGGACAGGAAAGTGTGCTGTTTTTT

J gene: TRBJ1-5
clone size: few
D gene: NA
V gene: TRBV2
CDR3 protein: CASNTLGTVQPQHF
CDR3 DNA: TGTGCCAGCAACACTCTGGGAACCGTTCAGCCCCAGCATTTT

J gene: TRBJ2-3
clone size: once
D gene: NA
V gene: TRBV28
CDR3 protein: CASSTGTYTQYF
CDR3 DNA: TGTGCCAGCAGCACCGGGACATATACGCAGTATTTT

J gene: TRBJ1-5
clone size: NA
D gene: TRBD1
V gene: TRBV18
CDR3 protein: CASSLFWTGGGGAQPQHF
CDR3 DNA: TGTGCCAGCTCACTGTTCTGGACAGGGGGCGGGGGTGCTCAGCCCCAGCATTTT

J gene: TRBJ2-7
clone size: NA
D gene: TRBD1
V gene: TRBV27
CDR3 protein: CASSPQRTGVGEQYF
CDR3 DNA: TGTGCCAGCAGTCCCCAACGGACAGGGGTGGGCGAGCAGTACTTC

J gene: TRBJ2-7
clone size: NA
D gene: TRBD1
V gene: TRBV5-6
CDR3 protein: CASSLVGTAYEQYF
CDR3 DNA: TGTGCCAGCAGCTTGGTGGGGACAGCCTACGAGCAGTACTTC

J gene: TRBJ2-1
clone size: NA
D gene: NA
V gene: TRBV6-5
CDR3 protein: CASSYSSGHEQFF
CDR3 DNA: TGTGCCAGCAGTTACTCTAGTGGGCATGAGCAGTTCTTC

J gene: TRBJ1-2
clone size: NA
D gene: TRBD1
V gene: TRBV7-8
CDR3 protein: CASSSQRTGVYYGYTF
CDR3 DNA: TGTGCCAGCAGCTCACAAAGAACAGGGGTTTACTATGGCTACACCTTC

J gene: TRBJ2-7
clone size: once
D gene: NA
V gene: TRBV9
CDR3 protein: CASSVTPRGLYEQYF
CDR3 DNA: TGTGCCAGCAGCGTAACTCCCCGGGGGCTCTACGAGCAGTACTTC

J gene: TRBJ2-1
clone size: NA
D gene: NA
V gene: TRBV29-1
CDR3 protein: CSAPGEADWSSYNEQFF
CDR3 DNA: TGCAGCGCCCCCGGCGAGGCGGATTGGAGCTCCTACAATGAGCAGTTCTTC

J gene: TRBJ2-1
clone size: NA
D gene: NA
V gene: TRBV7-7
CDR3 protein: CASSVDRYNEQFF
CDR3 DNA: TGTGCTAGCAGCGTAGACAGGTACAATGAGCAGTTCTTC

J gene: TRBJ2-3
clone size: NA
D gene: TRBD1
V gene: TRBV30
CDR3 protein: CAWSGRDRRTDTQYF
CDR3 DNA: TGTGCCTGGAGTGGCCGGGACAGACGCACAGATACGCAGTATTTT

J gene: TRBJ2-5
clone size: NA
D gene: TRBD1
V gene: TRBV19
CDR3 protein: CASSIDPTGGGETQYF
CDR3 DNA: TGTGCCAGTAGTATAGATCCGACAGGGGGCGGAGAGACCCAGTACTTC

J gene: TRBJ1-5
clone size: NA
D gene: NA
V gene: TRBV7-3
CDR3 protein: CASSKGGGEPQHF
CDR3 DNA: TGTGCCAGCAGCAAGGGAGGGGGTGAACCCCAGCATTTT

J gene: TRBJ1-2
clone size: once
D gene: NA
V gene: TRBV7-2
CDR3 protein: CASRNTGSTNYGYTF
CDR3 DNA: TGTGCCAGCAGAAACACAGGGTCGACTAACTATGGCTACACCTTC

J gene: TRBJ2-1
clone size: NA
D gene: TRBD2
V gene: TRBV28
CDR3 protein: CASPSGLAGDNEQFF
CDR3 DNA: TGTGCCAGCCCATCGGGACTAGCGGGAGACAATGAGCAGTTCTTC

J gene: TRBJ2-7
clone size: few
D gene: NA
V gene: TRBV19
CDR3 protein: CASSIVGISYEQYF
CDR3 DNA: TGTGCCAGTAGTATAGTTGGGATCTCCTACGAGCAGTACTTC

J gene: TRBJ2-1
clone size: NA
D gene: TRBD2
V gene: TRBV7-9
CDR3 protein: CASSLRGGDNEQFF
CDR3 DNA: TGTGCCAGCAGCTTACGCGGGGGGGACAATGAGCAGTTCTTC

J gene: TRBJ1-4
clone size: NA
D gene: NA
V gene: TRBV15
CDR3 protein: CATSRKDGTNEKLFF
CDR3 DNA: TGTGCCACCAGCAGGAAGGACGGGACTAATGAAAAACTGTTTTTT

J gene: TRBJ2-2
clone size: NA
D gene: NA
V gene: TRBV7-6
CDR3 protein: CASSLVLTGSNTGELFF
CDR3 DNA: TGTGCCAGCAGCTTAGTATTAACGGGGTCGAACACCGGGGAGCTGTTTTTT

J gene: TRBJ2-1
clone size: NA
D gene: NA
V gene: TRBV29-1
CDR3 protein: CSVEPGGPSSYNEQFF
CDR3 DNA: TGCAGCGTTGAACCCGGGGGCCCTAGCTCCTACAATGAGCAGTTCTTC

J gene: TRBJ2-1
clone size: NA
D gene: TRBD1
V gene: TRBV11-2
CDR3 protein: CASSSPRDRGLYNEQFF
CDR3 DNA: TGTGCCAGCAGCTCCCCCCGGGACAGGGGGCTTTACAATGAGCAGTTCTTC

J gene: TRBJ2-7
clone size: NA
D gene: TRBD1
V gene: TRBV10-1
CDR3 protein: CASSEWTGGLEQYF
CDR3 DNA: TGCGCCAGCAGTGAGTGGACAGGGGGCCTCGAGCAGTACTTC

J gene: TRBJ2-1
clone size: NA
D gene: NA
V gene: TRBV7-2
CDR3 protein: CASSLVGAEQFF
CDR3 DNA: TGTGCCAGCAGCTTAGTTGGGGCGGAGCAGTTCTTC

J gene: TRBJ1-4
clone size: NA
D gene: NA
V gene: TRBV25-1
CDR3 protein: CASSRLWDNEKLFF
CDR3 DNA: TGTGCCAGCAGCCGGTTGTGGGATAATGAAAAACTGTTTTTT

J gene: TRBJ2-2
clone size: NA
D gene: TRBD2
V gene: TRBV5-1
CDR3 protein: CASSSPSGSVDTGELFF
CDR3 DNA: TGCGCCAGCAGCTCGCCGAGCGGGAGCGTTGACACCGGGGAGCTGTTTTTT

J gene: TRBJ2-7
clone size: NA
D gene: NA
V gene: TRBV28
CDR3 protein: CASSARTVHSYEQYF
CDR3 DNA: TGTGCCAGCAGTGCCCGGACAGTTCACTCCTACGAGCAGTACTTC

J gene: TRBJ1-2
clone size: few
D gene: TRBD1
V gene: TRBV15
CDR3 protein: CATSPTGQGYYGYTF
CDR3 DNA: TGTGCCACCAGCCCTACGGGACAGGGGTACTATGGCTACACCTTC

J gene: TRBJ2-1
clone size: NA
D gene: NA
V gene: TRBV7-8
CDR3 protein: CASSLVVNNEQFF
CDR3 DNA: TGTGCCAGCAGCTTAGTAGTGAACAATGAGCAGTTCTTC

J gene: TRBJ2-1
clone size: NA
D gene: TRBD2
V gene: TRBV4-1
CDR3 protein: CASSQEGRTSGRLGSYNEQFF
CDR3 DNA: TGCGCCAGCAGCCAAGAAGGGCGGACTAGCGGGAGATTAGGCTCCTACAATGAGCAGTTCTTC

J gene: TRBJ1-1
clone size: NA
D gene: NA
V gene: TRBV9
CDR3 protein: CASSVGWGASEAFF
CDR3 DNA: TGTGCCAGCAGCGTAGGTTGGGGGGCTTCTGAAGCTTTCTTT

J gene: TRBJ2-1
clone size: NA
D gene: TRBD1
V gene: TRBV5-6
CDR3 protein: CASSLGAGTANNEQFF
CDR3 DNA: TGTGCCAGCAGCCTGGGGGCCGGGACAGCCAACAATGAGCAGTTCTTC

J gene: TRBJ1-2
clone size: few
D gene: NA
V gene: TRBV5-1
CDR3 protein: CASSSQGDGYTF
CDR3 DNA: TGCGCCAGCAGCTCGCAGGGTGACGGCTACACCTTC

J gene: TRBJ2-7
clone size: NA
D gene: NA
V gene: TRBV5-1
CDR3 protein: CASSLFRDWGEQYF
CDR3 DNA: TGCGCCAGCAGCTTGTTTAGGGACTGGGGGGAGCAGTACTTC

J gene: TRBJ2-1
clone size: NA
D gene: TRBD2
V gene: TRBV19
CDR3 protein: CASSIDSGLAGGPLQYEQFF
CDR3 DNA: TGTGCCAGTAGTATAGATTCCGGTCTAGCGGGAGGTCCCCTACAATATGAGCAGTTCTTC

J gene: TRBJ2-5
clone size: NA
D gene: NA
V gene: TRBV14
CDR3 protein: CASSHPQETQYF
CDR3 DNA: TGTGCCAGCAGCCACCCACAAGAGACCCAGTACTTC

J gene: TRBJ2-5
clone size: NA
D gene: TRBD2
V gene: TRBV25-1
CDR3 protein: CASPGTSGLLKTQYF
CDR3 DNA: TGTGCCAGCCCTGGGACTAGCGGGCTGTTGAAGACCCAGTACTTC

J gene: TRBJ1-3
clone size: few
D gene: NA
V gene: TRBV11-3
CDR3 protein: CASSLDGTIYF
CDR3 DNA: TGTGCCAGCAGCTTAGACGGCACCATATATTTT

J gene: TRBJ2-2
clone size: NA
D gene: NA
V gene: TRBV7-6
CDR3 protein: CASSTVPTLTGELFF
CDR3 DNA: TGTGCCAGCAGCACCGTCCCGACTCTCACCGGGGAGCTGTTTTTT

J gene: TRBJ2-1
clone size: NA
D gene: TRBD1
V gene: TRBV28
CDR3 protein: CASSAYAGTVRLNEQFF
CDR3 DNA: TGTGCCAGCAGTGCATATGCCGGGACAGTTCGACTCAATGAGCAGTTCTTC